This section outlines one T cell receptor (beta chain) sequence together with its context. The target antigen is unknown. The PCR made use of 60 Vbeta and 13 Jbeta primers. Repertoires were generated with immunoSEQ multiplex PCR, while TCRdb's copy carries only in-frame clones and drops some. The table includes roughly 250,000 clones, 75% to 85% detected once. V shed 2 bases and J 1 base; nucleotides not matched to a gene: 1. Germline V gene data show CDR1 as SGHDT and CDR2 as YYEEEE. This CDR3 spans 15 amino acids. This specimen belongs to a study of cytomegalovirus exposure and HLA in healthy donors. General observations from the study: DRB1 had the most TCR associations and HLA-C the fewest, a later analysis found, with rates varying by HLA locus.

Donors in the study were healthy people who gave bone marrow. The V and J genes are TRBV5-6 and TRBJ2-2, with TRBD2 matching over 8 bases. Sequencing used PBMCs. This TCR derives from a girl aged 2 to 10 in good health and CMV-seronegative. The chain's CDR3 is CASSFLAGNTGELFF. Written as DNA, the CDR3 is TGTGCCAGCAGCTTTCTAGCGGGGAACACCGGGGAGCTGTTTTTT.